This T cell receptor (beta chain) derives from a study of T-cell reconstitution after alpha-beta-depleted transplantation in children. Findings and caveats of the study: One year post-transplant, T-cell counts and diversity were largely derived from T cells produced anew. Some patients' high day-60 TCRbeta diversity was traced to surviving recipient T cells and thymic progenitors. Reported findings indicate that, about two months after transplant, alpha-beta T cells came from several hundred expanded clones, which were derived from non-depleted graft cells.

Preparation of the TCRbeta library was carried out with unique molecular identifiers. TCRdb passed the PCR reads through MiXCR, listing each CDR3 protein once. The sample records hundreds of thousands of distinct CDR3 sequences, approximately 12% being singletons. This clonotype has just a few counts. Its antigen remains unknown. The germline CDR1 and CDR2 sequences are SGHAT and FQNNGV. Trimming removed 4 bases from V and 4 bases from J; junction bases left unmatched: 7. The CDR3 sequence is 15 residues long. This chain uses TRBV11-2 with TRBJ2-5; TRBD1 matches 9 bases. This receptor was taken from a male patient younger than 18 who had a stem cell transplant for acute myeloid leukemia, so the T cells may come from the graft donor. The sample consisted of PBMCs, mostly from graft donor cells, taken 360 days after TCRalphabeta/CD19-depleted stem cell transplant. The CDR3 protein is CASSSGQGDRETQYF. CDR3 DNA sequence: TGTGCCAGCAGCTCGGGACAGGGAGATCGAGAGACCCAGTACTTC.